This T cell receptor (beta chain) was profiled in a study of blood T cells in healthy people across ages. Findings and caveats of the study: Naive T cell percentage showed a strong correlation with TCR beta diversity.

In regard to this clonotype: Its specificity is not known.

In terms of origin and age, donors were healthy Caucasian individuals from Russia aged about 6 to 95. Isolation of PBMCs gave at least 7 million cells per sample. It was with a sample-barcoded 5' primer and a J-beta primer mix that a second PCR of roughly 6 to 11 cycles was run. The authors tagged each cDNA molecule using a template-switch adaptor with 12 random nucleotides. TCRdb processed the 5' RACE reads anew with MiXCR; each CDR3 protein has one entry. The sample includes 650,000 to 700,000 distinct CDR3 sequences, around 52% of them seen just once. This receptor was identified in an elderly woman in good health. Material: blood.

In DNA, the CDR3 is TGTGCCAGCAGTTCTCCGGGACTGGCGAGAGTTAACACCGACGAGCAGTACTTC. This translates into CASSSPGLARVNTDEQYF. J is TRBJ2-7 and V is TRBV6-5, with TRBD2 as a possible D gene (6 bases). Germline V gene sequence: CDR1 MNHEY, CDR2 SVGAGI. CDR3 length equals 18 residues. V shed 4 bases and J shed 5 bases, with 27 bases lying between them.